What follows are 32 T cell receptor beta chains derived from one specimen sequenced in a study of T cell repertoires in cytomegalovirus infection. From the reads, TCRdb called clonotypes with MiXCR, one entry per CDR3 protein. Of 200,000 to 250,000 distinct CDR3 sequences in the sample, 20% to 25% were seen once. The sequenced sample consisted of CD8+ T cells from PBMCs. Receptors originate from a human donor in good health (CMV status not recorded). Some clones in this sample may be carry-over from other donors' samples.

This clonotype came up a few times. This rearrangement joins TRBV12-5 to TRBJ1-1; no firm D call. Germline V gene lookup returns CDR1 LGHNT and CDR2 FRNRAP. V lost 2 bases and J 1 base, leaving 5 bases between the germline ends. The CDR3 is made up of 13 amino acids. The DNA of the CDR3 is TGTGCTAGTGGTTTGCCGGAGAACACTGAAGCTTTCTTT. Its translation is CASGLPENTEAFF.

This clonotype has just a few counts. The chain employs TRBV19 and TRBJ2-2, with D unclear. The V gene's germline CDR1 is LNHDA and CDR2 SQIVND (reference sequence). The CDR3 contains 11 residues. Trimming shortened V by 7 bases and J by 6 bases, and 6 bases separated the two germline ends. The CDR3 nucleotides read TGTGCCAGTATTCTCGCCGGGGAGCTGTTTTTT. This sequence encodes CASILAGELFF.

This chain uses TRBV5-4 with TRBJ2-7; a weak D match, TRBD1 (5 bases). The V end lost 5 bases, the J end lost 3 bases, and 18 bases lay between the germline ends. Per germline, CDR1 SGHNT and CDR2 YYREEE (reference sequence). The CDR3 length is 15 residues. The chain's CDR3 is CASRLEPTENYEQYF. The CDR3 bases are TGTGCCAGCAGGCTCGAACCGACAGAAAACTACGAGCAGTACTTC.

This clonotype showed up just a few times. The CDR3 loop is CASSSGQPQHF. CDR3 bases: TGTGCCAGCAGTTCGGGTCAGCCCCAGCATTTT. The chain employs TRBV28 and TRBJ1-5; D gene ambiguous. This CDR3 contains 11 residues. Per the germline V gene, CDR1 is MDHEN and CDR2 is SYDVKM. V lost 4 bases and J lost 6, with 4 bases in between.

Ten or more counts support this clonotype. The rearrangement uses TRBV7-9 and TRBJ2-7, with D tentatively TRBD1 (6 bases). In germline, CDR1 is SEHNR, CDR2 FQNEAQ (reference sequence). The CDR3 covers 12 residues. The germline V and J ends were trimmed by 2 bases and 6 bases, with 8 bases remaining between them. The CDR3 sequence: CASSLQGSEQYF. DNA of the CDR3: TGTGCCAGCAGCTTACAGGGGAGCGAGCAGTACTTC.

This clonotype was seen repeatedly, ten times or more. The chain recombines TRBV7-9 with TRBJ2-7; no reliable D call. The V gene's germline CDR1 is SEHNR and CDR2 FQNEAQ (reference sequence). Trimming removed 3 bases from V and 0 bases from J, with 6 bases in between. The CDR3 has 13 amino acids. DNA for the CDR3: TGTGCCAGCAGCTTCCCGAGCTCCTACGAGCAGTACTTC. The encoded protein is CASSFPSSYEQYF.

The CDR3 spells CASSLTGTGGGTEAFF. The CDR3 coding sequence is TGTGCCAGCAGTTTAACCGGGACAGGGGGTGGCACTGAAGCTTTCTTT. This chain uses TRBV12-3 or TRBV12-4 with TRBJ1-1, with TRBD1 matching 11 bases. With V trimmed by 2 bases and J by 4 bases, 6 bases remained unmatched. The CDR3 has 16 amino acids.

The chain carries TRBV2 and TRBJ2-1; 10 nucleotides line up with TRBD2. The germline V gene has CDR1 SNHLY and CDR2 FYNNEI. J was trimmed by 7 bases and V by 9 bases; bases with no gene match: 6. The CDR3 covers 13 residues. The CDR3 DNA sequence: TGTGCCAGGGGAGCGGGGGGGCCTAATGAGCAGTTCTTC. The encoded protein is CARGAGGPNEQFF.

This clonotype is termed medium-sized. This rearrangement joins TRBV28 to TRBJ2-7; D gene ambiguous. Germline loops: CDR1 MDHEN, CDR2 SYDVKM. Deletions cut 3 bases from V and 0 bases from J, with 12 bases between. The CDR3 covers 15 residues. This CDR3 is CASSFGRSSSYEQYF. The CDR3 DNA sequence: TGTGCCAGCAGTTTTGGTAGGTCCAGCTCCTACGAGCAGTACTTC.

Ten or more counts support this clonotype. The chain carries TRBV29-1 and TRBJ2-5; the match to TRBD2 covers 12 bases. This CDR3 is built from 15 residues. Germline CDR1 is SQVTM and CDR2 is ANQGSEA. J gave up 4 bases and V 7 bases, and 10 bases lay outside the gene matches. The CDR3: CSALGLAGFGETQYF. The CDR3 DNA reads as TGCAGCGCCCTCGGACTAGCGGGGTTCGGAGAGACCCAGTACTTC.

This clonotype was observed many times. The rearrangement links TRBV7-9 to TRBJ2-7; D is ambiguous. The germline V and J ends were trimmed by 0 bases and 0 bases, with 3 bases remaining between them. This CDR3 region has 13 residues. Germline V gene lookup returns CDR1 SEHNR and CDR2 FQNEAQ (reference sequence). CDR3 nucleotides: TGTGCCAGCAGCTTAGCCTCCTCCTACGAGCAGTACTTC. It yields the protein CASSLASSYEQYF.

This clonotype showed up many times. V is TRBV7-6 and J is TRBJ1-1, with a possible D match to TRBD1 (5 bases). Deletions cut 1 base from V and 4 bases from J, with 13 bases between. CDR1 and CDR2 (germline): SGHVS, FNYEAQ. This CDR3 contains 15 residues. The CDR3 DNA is TGTGCCAGCAGCTTAGGGGGTAGGGGACGCACTGAAGCTTTCTTT. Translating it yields CASSLGGRGRTEAFF.

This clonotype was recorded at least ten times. The CDR3 protein is CARVDLFTGELFF. In nucleotides, the CDR3 is TGTGCTAGAGTGGACCTCTTCACCGGGGAGCTGTTTTTT. This sequence joins TRBV12-5 and TRBJ2-2; D not resolved. The CDR3 runs 13 residues. The V and J ends lost 9 bases and 4 bases respectively, with 12 bases between them. CDR1 is LGHNT, CDR2 FRNRAP, per germline.

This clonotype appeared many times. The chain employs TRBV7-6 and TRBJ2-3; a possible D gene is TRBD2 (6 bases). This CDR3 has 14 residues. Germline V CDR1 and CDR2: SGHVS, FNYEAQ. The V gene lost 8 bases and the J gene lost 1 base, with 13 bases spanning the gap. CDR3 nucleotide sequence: TGTGCCAGCCAGGGCGGGGTGGGCACAGATACGCAGTATTTT. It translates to CASQGGVGTDTQYF.

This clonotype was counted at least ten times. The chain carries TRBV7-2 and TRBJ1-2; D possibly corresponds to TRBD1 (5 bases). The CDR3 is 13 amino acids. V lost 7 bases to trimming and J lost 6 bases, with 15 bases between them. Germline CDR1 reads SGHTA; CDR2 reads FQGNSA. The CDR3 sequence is CASTLEGGDGYTF. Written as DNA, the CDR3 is TGTGCCAGCACTTTAGAGGGAGGGGATGGCTACACCTTC.

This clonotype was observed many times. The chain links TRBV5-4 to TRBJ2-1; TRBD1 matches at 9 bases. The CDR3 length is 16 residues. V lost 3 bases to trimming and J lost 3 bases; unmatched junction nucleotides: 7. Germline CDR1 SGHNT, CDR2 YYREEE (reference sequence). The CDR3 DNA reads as TGTGCCAGCAGCTCCCCGGGACAGGGAATCTACAATGAGCAGTTCTTC. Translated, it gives CASSSPGQGIYNEQFF.

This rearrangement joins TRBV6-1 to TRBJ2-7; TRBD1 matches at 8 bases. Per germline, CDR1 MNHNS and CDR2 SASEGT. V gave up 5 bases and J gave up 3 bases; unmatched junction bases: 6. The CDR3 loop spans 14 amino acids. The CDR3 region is CASSTTGGGYEQYF. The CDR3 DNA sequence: TGTGCCAGCAGTACTACAGGGGGAGGCTACGAGCAGTACTTC.

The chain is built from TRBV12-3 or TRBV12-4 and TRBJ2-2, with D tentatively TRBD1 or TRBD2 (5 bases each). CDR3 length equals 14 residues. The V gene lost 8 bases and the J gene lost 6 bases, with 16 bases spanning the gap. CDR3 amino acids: CASHSWGTPGELFF. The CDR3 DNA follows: TGTGCCAGCCACTCGTGGGGGACCCCCGGGGAGCTGTTTTTT.

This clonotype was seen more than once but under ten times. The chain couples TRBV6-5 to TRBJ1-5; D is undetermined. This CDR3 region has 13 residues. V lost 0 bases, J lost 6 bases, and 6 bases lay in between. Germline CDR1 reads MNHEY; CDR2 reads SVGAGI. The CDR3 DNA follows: TGTGCCAGCAGTTACTCACTGTTTCAGCCCCAGCATTTT. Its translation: CASSYSLFQPQHF.

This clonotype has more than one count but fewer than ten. DNA for the CDR3: TGTGCCAGCAGCTTCACTAGCGGCCAAGGGCTGTCCTACGAGCAGTACTTC. Protein: CASSFTSGQGLSYEQYF. The rearrangement joins TRBV7-9 to TRBJ2-7, with 8 bases lining up with TRBD2. The CDR3 spans 17 residues. Germline-derived CDR1 and CDR2 are SEHNR and FQNEAQ (reference sequence). The V gene end was trimmed by 3 bases and the J gene end by 1 base; junction bases not matched to a gene: 11. The full variable domain, its missing parts supplied by reference TRBV7-9 and TRBJ2-7, is DTGVSQNPRHKITKRGQNVTFRCDPISEHNRLYWYRQTLGQGPEFLTYFQNEAQLEKSRLLSDRFSAERPKGSFSTLEIQRTEQGDSAMYLCASSFTSGQGLSYEQYFGPGTRLTVT.

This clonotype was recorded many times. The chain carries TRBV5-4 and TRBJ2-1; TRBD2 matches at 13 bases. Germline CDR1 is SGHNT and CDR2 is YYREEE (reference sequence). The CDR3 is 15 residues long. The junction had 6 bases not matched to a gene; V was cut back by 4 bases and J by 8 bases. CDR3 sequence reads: CASSPGTSGVDEQFF. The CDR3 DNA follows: TGTGCCAGCAGCCCGGGGACTAGCGGGGTCGATGAGCAGTTCTTC.

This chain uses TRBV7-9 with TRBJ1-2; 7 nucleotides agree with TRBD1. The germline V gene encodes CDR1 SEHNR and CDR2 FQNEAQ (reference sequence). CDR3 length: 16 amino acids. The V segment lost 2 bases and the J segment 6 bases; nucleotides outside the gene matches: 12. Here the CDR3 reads CASSLLGQEEGDGYTF. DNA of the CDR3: TGTGCCAGCAGCTTACTCGGACAGGAGGAAGGGGATGGCTACACCTTC.

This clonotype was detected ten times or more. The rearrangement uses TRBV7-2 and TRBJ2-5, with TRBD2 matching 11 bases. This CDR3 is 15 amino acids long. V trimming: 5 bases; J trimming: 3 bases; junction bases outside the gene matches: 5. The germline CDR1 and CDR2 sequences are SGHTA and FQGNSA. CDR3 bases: TGTGCCAGCAGCCCTCCGGGACTAGCGGAAGAGACCCAGTACTTC. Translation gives CASSPPGLAEETQYF.

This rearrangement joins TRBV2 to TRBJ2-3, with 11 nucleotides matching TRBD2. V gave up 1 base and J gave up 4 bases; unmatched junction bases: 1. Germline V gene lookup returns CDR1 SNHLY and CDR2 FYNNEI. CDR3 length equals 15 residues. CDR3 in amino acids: CASSEETSGADTQYF. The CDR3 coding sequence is TGTGCCAGCAGTGAAGAGACTAGCGGGGCAGATACGCAGTATTTT.

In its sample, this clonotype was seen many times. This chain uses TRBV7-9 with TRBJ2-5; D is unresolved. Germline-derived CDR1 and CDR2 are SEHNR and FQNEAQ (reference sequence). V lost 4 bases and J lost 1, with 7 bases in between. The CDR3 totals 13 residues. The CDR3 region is CASSYTPQETQYF. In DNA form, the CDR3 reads TGTGCCAGCAGCTACACCCCCCAAGAGACCCAGTACTTC. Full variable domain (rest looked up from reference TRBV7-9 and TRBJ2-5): DTGVSQNPRHKITKRGQNVTFRCDPISEHNRLYWYRQTLGQGPEFLTYFQNEAQLEKSRLLSDRFSAERPKGSFSTLEIQRTEQGDSAMYLCASSYTPQETQYFGPGTRLLVL.

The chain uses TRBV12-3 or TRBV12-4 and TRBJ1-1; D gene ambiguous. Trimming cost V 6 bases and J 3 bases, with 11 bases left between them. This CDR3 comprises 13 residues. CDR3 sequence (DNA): TGTGCCAGCAGCGTCGGGAGGGACACTGAAGCTTTCTTT. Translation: CASSVGRDTEAFF.

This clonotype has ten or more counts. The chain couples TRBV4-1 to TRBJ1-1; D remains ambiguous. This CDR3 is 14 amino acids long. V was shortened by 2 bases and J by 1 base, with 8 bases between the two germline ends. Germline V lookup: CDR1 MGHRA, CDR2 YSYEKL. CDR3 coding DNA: TGCGCCAGCAGCCAATCCCCGGAGAACACTGAAGCTTTCTTT. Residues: CASSQSPENTEAFF.

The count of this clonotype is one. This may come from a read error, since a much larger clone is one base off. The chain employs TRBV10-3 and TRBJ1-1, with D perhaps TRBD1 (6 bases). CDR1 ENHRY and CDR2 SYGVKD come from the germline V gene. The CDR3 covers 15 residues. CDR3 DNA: TGTGTCATCAGTGTAGGGGGGTTGACGAACACTGAAGCTTTCTTT. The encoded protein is CVISVGGLTNTEAFF.

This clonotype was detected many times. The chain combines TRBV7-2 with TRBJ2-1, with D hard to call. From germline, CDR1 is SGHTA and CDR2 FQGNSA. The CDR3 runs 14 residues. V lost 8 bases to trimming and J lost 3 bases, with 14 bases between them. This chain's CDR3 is CASLGPPDYNEQFF. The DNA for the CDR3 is TGTGCCAGCCTGGGTCCCCCCGACTACAATGAGCAGTTCTTC.

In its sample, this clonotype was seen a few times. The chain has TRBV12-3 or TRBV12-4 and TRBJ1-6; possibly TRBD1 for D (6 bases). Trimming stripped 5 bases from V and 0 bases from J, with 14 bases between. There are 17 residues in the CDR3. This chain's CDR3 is CASSPPGRGSYNSPLHF. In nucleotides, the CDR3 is TGTGCCAGCAGTCCCCCGGGCAGGGGCTCCTATAATTCACCCCTCCACTTT.

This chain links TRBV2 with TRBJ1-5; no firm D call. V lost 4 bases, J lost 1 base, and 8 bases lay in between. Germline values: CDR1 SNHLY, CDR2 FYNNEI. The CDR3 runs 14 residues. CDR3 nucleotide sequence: TGTGCCAGCAGTGGAGACACGAGCAATCAGCCCCAGCATTTT. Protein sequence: CASSGDTSNQPQHF. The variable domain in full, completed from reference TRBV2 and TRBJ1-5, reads EPEVTQTPSHQVTQMGQEVILRCVPISNHLYFYWYRQILGQKVEFLVSFYNNEISEKSEIFDDQFSVERPDGSNFTLKIRSTKLEDSAMYFCASSGDTSNQPQHFGDGTRLSIL.

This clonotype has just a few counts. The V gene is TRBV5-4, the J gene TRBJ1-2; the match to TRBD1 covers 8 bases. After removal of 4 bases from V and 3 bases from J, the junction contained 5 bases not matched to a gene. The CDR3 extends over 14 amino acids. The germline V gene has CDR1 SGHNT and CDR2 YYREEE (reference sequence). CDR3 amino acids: CASSNPGQDYGYTF. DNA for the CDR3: TGTGCCAGCAGCAACCCGGGACAGGACTATGGCTACACCTTC. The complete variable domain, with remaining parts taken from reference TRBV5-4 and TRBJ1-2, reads ETGVTQSPTHLIKTRGQQVTLRCSSQSGHNTVSWYQQALGQGPQFIFQYYREEENGRGNFPPRFSGLQFPNYSSELNVNALELDDSALYLCASSNPGQDYGYTFGSGTRLTVV.